This note documents a single T cell receptor (beta chain) sequence. Its antigen is unknown. This CDR3 spans 15 amino acids. The ends lost 0 bases at V and 6 bases at J; junction bases unmatched: 4. Germline V gene sequence: CDR1 SGHKS, CDR2 YYEKEE (reference sequence). The method was immunoSEQ multiplex PCR; TCRdb's version includes in-frame clones alone and lacks a portion of them. The top ten hold roughly 1.3% of the sample, which has fewer than 25,000 clones, around nine tenths seen once. The sample originates from a study of monozygotic twins with cystic fibrosis. Overall study results and limits: V usage most resembled the co-twin in 13 of 16 pairs.

Sequencing was done on a sample of blood. The receptor was isolated from a woman between 25 and 40 years old with cystic fibrosis. The chain has TRBV5-5 and TRBJ2-1, with TRBD1 identical over 9 bases. The CDR3 spells CASSLAGTGTNEQFF. The CDR3 region has the DNA TGTGCCAGCAGCTTGGCGGGGACAGGGACCAATGAGCAGTTCTTC. Variable domain in full (rest from reference TRBV5-5 and TRBJ2-1): DAGVTQSPTHLIKTRGQQVTLRCSPISGHKSVSWYQQVLGQGPQFIFQYYEKEERGRGNFPDRFSARQFPNYSSELNVNALLLGDSALYLCASSLAGTGTNEQFFGPGTRLTVL.